This T cell receptor (beta chain) was captured in a study of cytomegalovirus exposure and HLA in healthy donors. This clone was detected only a few times. PCR was performed using 60 Vbeta and 13 Jbeta primers. Generated by immunoSEQ multiplex PCR, the TCRdb table keeps only in-frame clones and is missing some. The sample includes a few hundred thousand clones, roughly 80% of them seen just once. CDR1 is SGHRS and CDR2 is YFSETQ in the germline V gene. J was trimmed by 1 base and V by 2 bases; bases with no gene match: 4. The CDR3 loop spans 15 amino acids. The gene calls are TRBV5-1 and TRBJ1-1, with 8 bases identical to TRBD1. The sequence was collected from a woman aged 30 to 39 in good health and CMV-seronegative. Source material: PBMCs. The CDR3 protein is CASSFDRGANTEAFF. The CDR3 nucleotides read TGCGCCAGCAGCTTCGACAGGGGAGCGAACACTGAAGCTTTCTTT.